Listed below are T cell receptor beta chains from one sample, sequenced in a study of cytomegalovirus exposure and HLA in healthy donors. Clones were sequenced by immunoSEQ multiplex PCR, and TCRdb holds only the in-frame ones, with some missing. The top ten clones hold 3.3% of a sample with around 140,000 clones, roughly 80% of them seen once. Sequencing was performed on PBMCs. The receptors shown here come from a middle-aged man in good health and CMV-seronegative. CDR3s include the opening cysteine and the closing phenylalanine or tryptophan.

TRBV2 CASSPATGQNYGYTF
TRBV11-1 CASSLKGETEAFF
TRBV2 CASSESRDSGAFF
TRBV27 CASSFSGGGQPQHF
TRBV19 CASSIVGAAAYGYTF
TRBV30 CAWSVGLAGKETQYF
TRBV11-2 CASSSPRGQPTEAFF
TRBV19 CASSSPGGPGELFF
TRBV27 CASSFLPNYGYTF
TRBV28 CASSSVQPQHF
TRBV27 CASSFRRDRGLPGELFF
TRBV21-1 CASSKQGLANYGYTF
TRBV27 CAAGAGNQPQHF
TRBV5-6 CASSAGQGYGYTF
TRBV6-5 CASTKTGYNEQFF
TRBV28 CASSLSGGGSGNTIYF
TRBV28 CASSSLGHSDTQYF
TRBV7-3 CASSLGGGYNEQFF
TRBV7-8 CASSLERGQGFNEQYF
TRBV5-4 CASSWGQGVGNSPLHF
TRBV6-6 CASSLTTNYGYTF
TRBV30 CAWSVSFPITSGNTIYF
TRBV27 CASSLSGGAWTGELFF
TRBV15 CATSRDRSDSPLHF
TRBV5-1 CASSETTGRVDEAFF
TRBV5-6 CASSLDASGGNNEQFF
TRBV11-3 CASSLDLSGGLDEQYF
TRBV11-2 CASSLAGQGVNYGYTF
TRBV5-6 CASSFGQNDQPQHF
TRBV5-8 CASSLRRDRDYEQYF
TRBV10-3 CAISEFTPNYGYTF
TRBV5-4 CASSPGQGTGEQYF
TRBV2 CASSGRDTQYF
TRBV7-2 CASSLARGQSEQFF
TRBV28 CASTSGYTEAFF